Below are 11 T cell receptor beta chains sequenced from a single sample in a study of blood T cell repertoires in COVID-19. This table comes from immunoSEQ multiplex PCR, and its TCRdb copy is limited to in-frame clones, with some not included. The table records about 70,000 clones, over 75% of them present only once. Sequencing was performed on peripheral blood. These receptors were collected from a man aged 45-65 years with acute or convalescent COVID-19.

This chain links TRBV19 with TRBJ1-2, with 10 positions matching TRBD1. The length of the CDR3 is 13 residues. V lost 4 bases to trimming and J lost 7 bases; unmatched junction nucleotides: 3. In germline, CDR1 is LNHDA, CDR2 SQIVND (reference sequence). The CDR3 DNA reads TGTGCCAGTAGTAAGACAGGGGGCGCTGGCTACACCTTC. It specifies CASSKTGGAGYTF.

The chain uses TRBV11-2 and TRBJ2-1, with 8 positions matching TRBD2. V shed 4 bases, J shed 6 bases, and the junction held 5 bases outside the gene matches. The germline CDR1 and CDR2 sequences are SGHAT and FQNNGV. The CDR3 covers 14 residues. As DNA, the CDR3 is TGTGCCAGCAGCTCCACGGGGGGGGGCAATGAGCAGTTCTTC. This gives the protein CASSSTGGGNEQFF.

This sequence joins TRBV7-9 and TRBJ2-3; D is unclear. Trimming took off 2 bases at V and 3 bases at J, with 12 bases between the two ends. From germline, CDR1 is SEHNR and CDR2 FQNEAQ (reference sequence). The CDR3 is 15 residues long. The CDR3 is CASSLSASQTDTQYF. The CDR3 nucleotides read TGTGCCAGCAGCTTATCGGCTAGTCAAACAGATACGCAGTATTTT.

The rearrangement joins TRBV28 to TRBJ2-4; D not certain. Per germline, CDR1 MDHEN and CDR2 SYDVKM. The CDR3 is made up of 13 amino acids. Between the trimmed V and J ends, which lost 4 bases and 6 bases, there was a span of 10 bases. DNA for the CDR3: TGTGCCAGCAGTTCCACAGTGAGAAACATTCAGTACTTC. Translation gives CASSSTVRNIQYF.

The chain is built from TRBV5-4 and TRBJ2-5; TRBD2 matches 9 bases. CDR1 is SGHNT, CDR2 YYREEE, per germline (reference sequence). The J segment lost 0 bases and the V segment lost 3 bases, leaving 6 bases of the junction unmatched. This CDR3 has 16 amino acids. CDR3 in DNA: TGTGCCAGCAGCTCGCTAGCGGGAACGTACCAAGAGACCCAGTACTTC. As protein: CASSSLAGTYQETQYF.

The CDR3 coding sequence is TGTGCCAGCAGTACCGGACTACACCAAGAGACCCAGTACTTC. It yields the protein CASSTGLHQETQYF. The rearrangement uses TRBV6-5 and TRBJ2-5; weak D call: TRBD2 (6 bases). The V end lost 5 bases, the J end lost 0 bases, and 10 bases lay between the germline ends. Germline V gene data show CDR1 as MNHEY and CDR2 as SVGAGI. The CDR3 has 14 residues.

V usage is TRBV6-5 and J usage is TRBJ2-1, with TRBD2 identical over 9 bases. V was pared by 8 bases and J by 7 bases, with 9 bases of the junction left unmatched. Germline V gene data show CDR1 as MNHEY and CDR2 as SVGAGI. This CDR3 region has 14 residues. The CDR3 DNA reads TGTGCCAGCTCGCGGGAGGGCATATTTAATGAGCAGTTCTTC. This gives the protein CASSREGIFNEQFF.

The CDR3 DNA follows: TGTGCCAGCAGTGAAGGTTCTGGGACTCTGGAGCAGTACGTC. It codes for CASSEGSGTLEQYV. V gene TRBV6-1 combines with J gene TRBJ2-7; weak D call: TRBD2 (6 bases). Trimming stripped 1 base from V and 7 bases from J, with 14 bases between. This CDR3 spans 14 amino acids. CDR1 is MNHNS, CDR2 SASEGT, per germline.

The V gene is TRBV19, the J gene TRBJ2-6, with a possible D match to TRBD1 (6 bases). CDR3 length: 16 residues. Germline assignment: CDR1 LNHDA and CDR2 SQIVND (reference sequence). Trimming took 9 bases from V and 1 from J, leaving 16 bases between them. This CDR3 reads CASQVGAGSGANVLTF. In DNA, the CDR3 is TGTGCCAGCCAGGTGGGGGCCGGATCTGGGGCCAACGTCCTGACTTTC. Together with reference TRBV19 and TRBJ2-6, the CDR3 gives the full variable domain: DGGITQSPKYLFRKEGQNVTLSCEQNLNHDAMYWYRQDPGQGLRLIYYSQIVNDFQKGDIAEGYSVSREKKESFPLTVTSAQKNPTAFYLCASQVGAGSGANVLTFGAGSRLTVL.

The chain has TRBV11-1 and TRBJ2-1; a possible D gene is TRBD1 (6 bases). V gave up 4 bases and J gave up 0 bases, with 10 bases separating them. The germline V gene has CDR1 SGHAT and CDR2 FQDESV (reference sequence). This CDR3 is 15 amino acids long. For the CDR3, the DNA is TGTGCCAGCAGCTCACAGGGTGGCTCCTACAATGAGCAGTTCTTC. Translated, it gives CASSSQGGSYNEQFF. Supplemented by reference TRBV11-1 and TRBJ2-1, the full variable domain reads EAEVAQSPRYKITEKSQAVAFWCDPISGHATLYWYRQILGQGPELLVQFQDESVVDDSQLPKDRFSAERLKGVDSTLKIQPAELGDSAMYLCASSSQGGSYNEQFFGPGTRLTVL.

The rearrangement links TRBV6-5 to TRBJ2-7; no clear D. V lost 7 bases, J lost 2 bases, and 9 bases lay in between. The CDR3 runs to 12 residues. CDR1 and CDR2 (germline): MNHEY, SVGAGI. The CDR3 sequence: CASTSRTYEQYF. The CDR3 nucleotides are TGTGCCAGCACCTCTAGGACCTACGAGCAGTACTTC.